What follows are 9 T cell receptor beta chains derived from one specimen sequenced in a study of Tregs in tolerant kidney transplant recipients. Profiling relied on immunoSEQ multiplex PCR, and the TCRdb table lists in-frame clones only, not all of them. The sample holds tens of thousands of clones, 91% seen once. Recipients received nonmyeloablative bone marrow transplants from related graft donors, with transient mixed chimerism. The source material was CD4+ T cells from blood (PBMCs), sampled 24 months after the transplant. Receptors originate from a human patient who received a combined kidney and bone marrow transplant. Some T cells may trace back to the graft donor.

Remarks on this clone: Other DNA sequences of this sample code for an identical CDR3. The CDR3 nucleotides read TGCAGTTCCCGCGGCGTCCAAGAGACCCAGTACTTC. Protein: CSSRGVQETQYF. V is TRBV29-1 and J is TRBJ2-5, with unresolved D. The CDR3 loop spans 12 amino acids. Germline assignment: CDR1 SQVTM and CDR2 ANQGSEA.

The CDR3 region is CASSSGRESNEQFF. The CDR3 DNA reads TGCGCCAGCAGCTCGGGGCGGGAGTCCAATGAGCAGTTCTTC. J is TRBJ2-1 and V is TRBV5-1, with 7 bases aligning to TRBD2. Germline V gene sequence: CDR1 SGHRS, CDR2 YFSETQ. The CDR3 totals 14 residues. V was pared by 3 bases and J by 6 bases, with 6 bases of the junction left unmatched. Combining the CDR3 with reference TRBV5-1 and TRBJ2-1 gives the whole variable domain KAGVTQTPRYLIKTRGQQVTLSCSPISGHRSVSWYQQTPGQGLQFLFEYFSETQRNKGNFPGRFSGRQFSNSRSEMNVSTLELGDSALYLCASSSGRESNEQFFGPGTRLTVL.

This clone appeared a single time. This chain links TRBV19 with TRBJ2-7; D is possibly TRBD1 (6 bases). The CDR3 runs 15 residues. The germline gives CDR1 LNHDA, CDR2 SQIVND (reference sequence). V shed 5 bases and J shed 6 bases, with 20 bases lying between them. Here the CDR3 reads CASSPTGRNHGEQYF. The CDR3 DNA follows: TGTGCCAGTAGTCCTACAGGGAGAAATCACGGCGAGCAGTACTTC.

This clone was picked up one time. The genes are TRBV28 and TRBJ1-2, with a tentative D call TRBD1 (6 bases). CDR3 length equals 16 residues. V was shortened by 5 bases and J by 7 bases, with 23 bases between the two germline ends. Germline V CDR1 and CDR2: MDHEN, SYDVKM. The CDR3 protein is CASSPVTGSVIRGYTF. The CDR3 DNA sequence: TGTGCCAGCAGTCCTGTCACAGGGTCCGTTATTCGTGGCTACACCTTC.

The chain has TRBV2 and TRBJ2-3, with 12 nucleotides matching TRBD2. Per germline, CDR1 SNHLY and CDR2 FYNNEI. The J segment lost 2 bases and the V segment lost 8 bases, leaving 5 bases of the junction unmatched. This CDR3 contains 15 residues. The DNA of the CDR3 is TGTGCCAGCGGCAGACTAGCGGGGGTCACAGATACGCAGTATTTT. It translates to CASGRLAGVTDTQYF.

The chain couples TRBV7-2 to TRBJ2-5, with D uncertain. The V end was cut by 1 base, the J end by 0 bases, with 6 bases between. CDR3 size: 14 residues. CDR1 is SGHTA and CDR2 is FQGNSA in the germline V gene. The CDR3 region has the DNA TGTGCCAGCAGCTTAGGGCGGTACCAAGAGACCCAGTACTTC. Translation: CASSLGRYQETQYF.

This clone showed up just once. The chain employs TRBV19 and TRBJ2-7; no definite D call. The V end lost 3 bases, the J end lost 1 base, and 10 bases lay between the germline ends. Germline assignment: CDR1 LNHDA and CDR2 SQIVND (reference sequence). This CDR3 comprises 14 residues. The CDR3 spells CASSMMKESYEQYF. CDR3 nucleotides: TGTGCCAGTAGTATGATGAAGGAGTCCTACGAGCAGTACTTC.

V is TRBV7-9 and J is TRBJ2-2; 11 positions agree with TRBD2. CDR1 is SEHNR and CDR2 is FQNEAQ in the germline V gene (reference sequence). V lost 4 bases and J lost 1; bases outside the gene matches: 2. CDR3 length: 16 residues. The CDR3 nucleotides are TGTGCCAGCAGCTCGGGACTAGCGGAGAACACCGGGGAGCTGTTTTTT. Protein: CASSSGLAENTGELFF. Drawing the rest from reference TRBV7-9 and TRBJ2-2, the complete variable domain is DTGVSQNPRHKITKRGQNVTFRCDPISEHNRLYWYRQTLGQGPEFLTYFQNEAQLEKSRLLSDRFSAERPKGSFSTLEIQRTEQGDSAMYLCASSSGLAENTGELFFGEGSRLTVL.

This CDR3 is CASSLQGADNQPQHF. The CDR3 DNA sequence: TGTGCCAGCTCACTACAGGGGGCGGACAATCAGCCCCAGCATTTT. The J gene is TRBJ1-5, the V gene TRBV18; TRBD1 matches at 9 bases. The germline V gene has CDR1 KGHSH and CDR2 LQKENI. The CDR3 sequence is 15 residues long. The J segment lost 3 bases and the V segment lost 4 bases, leaving 4 bases of the junction unmatched.